This TCR beta chain was identified during a study of CD8 T cells in Susac syndrome. The germline CDR1 and CDR2 sequences are GTSNPN and SVGIG (reference sequence). The V end was cut by 8 bases, the J end by 7 bases, with 17 bases between. CDR3 length: 12 amino acids. The authors reverse transcribed roughly 0.5 to 1 ug RNA with random hexamers. TCRdb re-analysed the immunoSEQ multiplex PCR reads in MiXCR, keeping a single row per CDR3 protein. The repertoire consists of roughly 250,000 distinct CDR3 sequences, with 90% to 96% occurring once and the leading ten covering 0.08% to 0.11%. This chain connects TRBV30 to TRBJ2-5; unclear D gene. This sequence originates from a human donor with Susac syndrome. Sequencing input: CD4+ T cells from PBMCs. The CDR3: CAGVQERGTQYF. The CDR3 region has the DNA TGTGCCGGGGTTCAGGAGAGAGGGACCCAGTACTTC.